The next 3 T cell receptor beta chains were all read from a single sample in a study of shared clonotypes between healthy human individuals. Using immunoSEQ multiplex PCR, the repertoire was profiled, and TCRdb retains in-frame clones only, with some absent. Of some 1 million clones listed, more than 65% were seen once; the top ten hold about 1.5%. The source material was memory CD4+ T cells sorted from blood. This sample's subset: CD45RA-negative fraction. These receptors all stem from a man between 18 and 35 years old in good health.

In its sample, this clone was seen many times. The V gene is TRBV18, the J gene TRBJ2-1; 7 nucleotides match TRBD2. The J segment lost 4 bases and the V segment lost 2 bases, leaving 8 bases of the junction unmatched. The CDR3 length is 16 residues. In germline, CDR1 is KGHSH, CDR2 LQKENI. The CDR3 region has the DNA TGTGCCAGCTCACCAGGCAGCGGGATATATTACAATGAGCAGTTCTTC. This gives the protein CASSPGSGIYYNEQFF.

V gene TRBV6-1 combines with J gene TRBJ2-7; no firm D call. Trimming stripped 8 bases from V and 5 bases from J, with 10 bases between. This CDR3 contains 11 residues. The germline V gene has CDR1 MNHNS and CDR2 SASEGT. The CDR3 region is CASGVAHEQYF. The CDR3 coding sequence is TGTGCCAGCGGGGTAGCCCACGAGCAGTACTTC.

V gene TRBV19 combines with J gene TRBJ1-2; D is unclear. CDR1 is LNHDA and CDR2 is SQIVND in the germline V gene (reference sequence). The length of the CDR3 is 14 residues. The ends were cut back, 3 bases at V and 0 bases at J, with 8 bases in the middle. The chain's CDR3 is CASSIEPTNYGYTF. In DNA, the CDR3 is TGTGCCAGTAGTATCGAACCCACTAACTATGGCTACACCTTC.